These 7 T cell receptor beta chains share one sample of origin, sequenced in a study of blood T cell repertoires in COVID-19. Method: immunoSEQ multiplex PCR; TCRdb's copy keeps in-frame clones and lacks some. The repertoire holds approximately 96,000 clones, with roughly 90% as singletons. The sequencing sample was made of peripheral blood. All receptors derive from a man aged 60-69 years with acute or convalescent COVID-19.

The CDR3: CASSIDLDSQETQYF. The CDR3, as DNA: TGTGCCAGTAGTATTGATCTGGACTCCCAAGAGACCCAGTACTTC. The V gene is TRBV19, the J gene TRBJ2-5; TRBD2 might be the D (5 bases). Per the germline V gene, CDR1 is LNHDA and CDR2 is SQIVND (reference sequence). Trimming took 3 bases from V and 1 from J, leaving 12 bases between them. The CDR3 totals 15 residues.

The rearrangement links TRBV6-5 to TRBJ2-7, with a possible D match to TRBD2 (7 bases). This CDR3 region has 14 residues. CDR1 is MNHEY and CDR2 is SVGAGI in the germline V gene. Trimming removed 2 bases from V and 3 bases from J, with 11 bases in between. In nucleotides, the CDR3 is TGTGCCAGCAGTTACGGGGGGGCCCGCTACGAGCAGTACTTC. This sequence encodes CASSYGGARYEQYF.

The rearrangement uses TRBV4-1 and TRBJ2-5; D perhaps matches TRBD2 (6 bases). Germline CDR1 is MGHRA and CDR2 is YSYEKL. Trimming stripped 1 base from V and 0 bases from J, with 18 bases between. This CDR3 has 18 amino acids. CDR3: CASSQVWRGPSYQETQYF. CDR3 sequence (DNA): TGCGCCAGCAGCCAAGTTTGGCGGGGACCCTCGTACCAAGAGACCCAGTACTTC.

This clone was observed once. The chain is built from TRBV30 and TRBJ1-6, with D unresolved. Germline V CDR1 and CDR2: GTSNPN, SVGIG (reference sequence). V was pared by 3 bases and J by 9 bases, with 12 bases between. This CDR3 spans 13 amino acids. CDR3 in amino acids: CAWRVWRGSPLHF. CDR3 bases: TGTGCCTGGAGAGTGTGGCGGGGTTCACCCCTCCACTTT.

This clone has a single count. The genes are TRBV6-5 and TRBJ2-7, with TRBD2 matching over 7 bases. Germline-derived CDR1 and CDR2 are MNHEY and SVGAGI. The CDR3 consists of 12 residues. After removal of 5 bases from V and 11 bases from J, the junction contained 9 bases not matched to a gene. The CDR3 bases are TGTGCCAGCAGTAGCAGACTAGCTGGGGAGTACTTC. Translation gives CASSSRLAGEYF.

The rearrangement joins TRBV6-5 to TRBJ1-5, with 7 bases matching TRBD1. CDR3 length: 14 residues. V trimming: 7 bases; J trimming: 6 bases; junction bases outside the gene matches: 9. CDR1 is MNHEY, CDR2 SVGAGI, per germline. The CDR3 spells CASKTGDPAQPQHF. DNA of the CDR3: TGTGCCAGCAAAACAGGGGATCCGGCTCAGCCCCAGCATTTT.

The chain employs TRBV3-1 (or the pseudogene TRBV3-2) and TRBJ2-5, with TRBD2 as a possible D gene (5 bases). Germline V gene lookup returns CDR1 LGHDT and CDR2 YNNKEL (reference sequence). V was pared by 1 base and J by 2 bases, with 5 bases between. The CDR3 contains 13 residues. The CDR3 here is CASSQGTQETQYF. The CDR3 DNA sequence: TGTGCCAGCAGCCAAGGGACTCAAGAGACCCAGTACTTC.